What follows are 30 T cell receptor beta chains derived from one specimen sequenced in a study of human T cells and chemical hapten exposure. TCRdb called the RACE reads again in MiXCR, with one record for every CDR3 protein. The repertoire has roughly 120,000 distinct CDR3 sequences, approximately 8.3% of them found once; the top ten carry roughly 1.8%. Noted time point: healthy volunteer bleed at 2 weeks. Sequencing started from total RNA isolated from unfractionated whole blood. Sequencing was carried out using whole blood. The source of these receptors is a male donor in good health. Some clones in this sample may be carry-over from other donors' samples.

V is TRBV6-1 and J is TRBJ2-5; 7 nucleotides agree with TRBD1. V gave up 8 bases and J gave up 3 bases; unmatched junction bases: 6. The CDR3 totals 13 residues. Germline-derived CDR1 and CDR2 are MNHNS and SASEGT. CDR3 sequence reads: CASPGQNEETQYF. CDR3 nucleotide sequence: TGTGCCAGCCCGGGACAGAATGAAGAGACCCAGTACTTC.

This clonotype was found many times. This chain connects TRBV6-2 or TRBV6-3 to TRBJ2-2; no clear D. CDR1 and CDR2 from the germline V gene are MNHEY and SVGEGT. The CDR3 is made up of 14 amino acids. The V end lost 6 bases, the J end lost 6 bases, and 14 bases lay between the germline ends. The DNA for the CDR3 is TGTGCCAGCAGACCCCTTCCCTATGCCGGGGAGCTGTTTTTT. This codes for CASRPLPYAGELFF.

The V call is TRBV24-1, the J call TRBJ2-3, with no clear D. CDR1 and CDR2 from the germline V gene are KGHDR and SFDVKD. CDR3 length equals 13 residues. Trimming shortened V by 3 bases and J by 1 base, and 4 bases separated the two germline ends. CDR3 sequence: CATSDDRTDTQYF. In nucleotides, the CDR3 is TGTGCCACCAGTGATGACCGCACAGATACGCAGTATTTT.

This clonotype was recorded at least ten times. This sequence joins TRBV27 and TRBJ2-7; D remains ambiguous. Trimming took off 3 bases at V and 3 bases at J, with 12 bases between the two ends. This CDR3 spans 14 amino acids. CDR1 is MNHEY, CDR2 SMNVEV, per germline (reference sequence). CDR3 nucleotide sequence: TGTGCCAGCAGTTTGAGTACGTCCAGCTACGAGCAGTACTTC. It encodes CASSLSTSSYEQYF.

This clonotype was picked up many times. V is TRBV6-5 and J is TRBJ2-7, with unresolved D. This CDR3 region has 11 residues. Trimming removed 6 bases from V and 7 bases from J, with 10 bases in between. CDR1 and CDR2 (germline): MNHEY, SVGAGI. As DNA, the CDR3 is TGTGCCAGCAGAAGTAGTCGGGAGCAGTACTTC. Protein sequence: CASRSSREQYF.

This clonotype has at least ten counts. This chain joins TRBV20-1 and TRBJ2-1; 8 nucleotides line up with TRBD2. The CDR3 has 14 amino acids. With V trimmed by 6 bases and J by 4 bases, 8 bases remained unmatched. Germline lookup yields CDR1 DFQATT and CDR2 SNEGSKA (reference sequence). Written as DNA, the CDR3 is TGCAGTGCGGGGAAGCGGGGGAATTACAATGAGCAGTTCTTC. The encoded protein is CSAGKRGNYNEQFF.

The genes are TRBV5-5 and TRBJ2-3; a weak D match, TRBD2 (5 bases). The CDR3 spans 15 residues. Between the trimmed V and J ends, which lost 0 bases and 2 bases, there was a span of 10 bases. Germline V lookup: CDR1 SGHKS, CDR2 YYEKEE (reference sequence). CDR3 DNA: TGTGCCAGCAGCTTGGTGGGAGTTCCCACAGATACGCAGTATTTT. It encodes CASSLVGVPTDTQYF.

The chain employs TRBV5-1 and TRBJ1-4; 8 nucleotides match TRBD1. Germline-derived CDR1 and CDR2 are SGHRS and YFSETQ. The CDR3 length is 15 residues. V lost 1 base and J lost 6; bases outside the gene matches: 5. The CDR3 reads CASSLKTGGHEKLFF. Written as DNA, the CDR3 is TGCGCCAGCAGCTTGAAAACAGGGGGGCATGAAAAACTGTTTTTT.

A word on this clonotype: An end of the junction differs from the germline gene, which may be a read error. This chain connects TRBV12-3 or TRBV12-4 to TRBJ2-1; 13 bases fit TRBD2. The CDR3 runs to 15 residues. CDR3 region: CVSTHTRLAGGEQFF. CDR3 DNA sequence: TGTGTCAGCACCCACACCCGACTAGCGGGAGGTGAGCAGTTCTTC.

This clonotype was found many times. The chain recombines TRBV7-2 with TRBJ2-1, with 7 bases identical to TRBD1. Germline V gene sequence: CDR1 SGHTA, CDR2 FQGNSA. The CDR3 contains 14 residues. V gave up 1 base and J gave up 10 bases; unmatched junction bases: 7. The CDR3 bases are TGTGCCAGCAGCTTAGAAAGACAGGGATTCGAGCAGTTCTTC. This translates into CASSLERQGFEQFF.

The gene calls are TRBV27 and TRBJ2-1; 13 bases agree with TRBD2. CDR1 is MNHEY and CDR2 is SMNVEV in the germline V gene (reference sequence). Unmatched junction bases numbered 1, after V lost 2 bases and J lost 6 bases. The CDR3 extends over 15 amino acids. DNA for the CDR3: TGTGCCAGCAGTTTAACTAGCGGGGGGGCCAATGAGCAGTTCTTC. Protein: CASSLTSGGANEQFF.

CDR3 sequence reads: CASSSRAEESGANVLTF. Here the CDR3 DNA reads TGTGCCAGCAGCAGTAGGGCAGAAGAGTCTGGGGCCAACGTCCTGACTTTC. The chain employs TRBV9 and TRBJ2-6; D uncertain. Germline V lookup: CDR1 SGDLS, CDR2 YYNGEE. V was shortened by 4 bases and J by 1 base, with 15 bases between the two germline ends. The length of the CDR3 is 17 residues.

This clonotype was found a few times. The chain uses TRBV30 and TRBJ1-1; TRBD1 aligns across 10 bases. There are 14 residues in the CDR3. Germline values: CDR1 GTSNPN, CDR2 SVGIG (reference sequence). V trimming: 4 bases; J trimming: 3 bases; junction bases outside the gene matches: 5. The CDR3 DNA reads as TGTGCCTGGACTCCGGGACAGGGGTACACTGAAGCTTTCTTT. Translated, it gives CAWTPGQGYTEAFF.

This clonotype was picked up a small number of times. This chain uses TRBV20-1 with TRBJ1-2; D gene ambiguous. V shed 2 bases and J shed 2 bases, with 9 bases lying between them. Germline V gene lookup returns CDR1 DFQATT and CDR2 SNEGSKA (reference sequence). The CDR3 sequence is 13 residues long. CDR3 sequence: CSARSRINYGYTF. CDR3 nucleotides: TGCAGTGCTAGAAGCAGGATAAACTATGGCTACACCTTC.

Here the CDR3 reads CASSSYLAGGGNTIYF. DNA of the CDR3: TGTGCCAGCAGCTCTTATCTGGCAGGGGGAGGAAACACCATATATTTT. The J gene is TRBJ1-3, the V gene TRBV12-3 or TRBV12-4; 7 nucleotides line up with TRBD1. V was pared by 6 bases and J by 4 bases, with 12 bases of the junction left unmatched. This CDR3 has 16 residues.

This clonotype has a handful of counts. CDR3 DNA sequence: TGTGCCAGCAGCACATATAATTCACCCCTCCACTTT. Protein product: CASSTYNSPLHF. The chain carries TRBV6-2 or TRBV6-3 and TRBJ1-6; D remains unclear. This CDR3 is built from 12 residues. Trimming cost V 6 bases and J 4 bases, with 4 bases left between them. Per germline, CDR1 MNHEY and CDR2 SVGEGT.

The chain couples TRBV24-1 to TRBJ2-3, with D tentatively TRBD1 or TRBD2 (5 bases each). Trimming stripped 9 bases from V and 6 bases from J, with 12 bases between. The CDR3 spans 12 residues. Germline values: CDR1 KGHDR, CDR2 SFDVKD. CDR3 amino acids: CATGGPSDTQYF. The CDR3, as DNA: TGTGCCACCGGGGGACCAAGCGATACGCAGTATTTT.

This clonotype was seen ten or more times. The chain uses TRBV7-2 and TRBJ2-7; D gene unclear. Germline V gene lookup returns CDR1 SGHTA and CDR2 FQGNSA. This CDR3 spans 11 amino acids. The ends were cut back, 4 bases at V and 2 bases at J, with 3 bases in the middle. This CDR3 is CASSSTYEQYF. The CDR3, as DNA: TGTGCCAGCAGCTCGACCTACGAGCAGTACTTC.

This clonotype was seen ten or more times. J is TRBJ1-2 and V is TRBV7-9; 7 positions match TRBD1. There are 18 residues in the CDR3. The ends lost 1 base at V and 0 bases at J; junction bases unmatched: 11. Germline V CDR1 and CDR2: SEHNR, FQNEAQ (reference sequence). CDR3 DNA: TGTGCCAGCAGCTTAGACCGGGACAGCGCAGTCCCTAACTATGGCTACACCTTC. It translates to CASSLDRDSAVPNYGYTF.

This chain joins TRBV20-1 and TRBJ2-7; D possibly matches TRBD1 or TRBD2 (6 bases each). Germline CDR1 reads DFQATT; CDR2 reads SNEGSKA (reference sequence). V lost 0 bases and J 7 bases, leaving 16 bases between the germline ends. This CDR3 is built from 14 residues. The DNA of the CDR3 is TGCAGTGCTAGAGAGGGGGCTTTTGGGGGGGAGCAGTACTTC. Protein product: CSAREGAFGGEQYF.

This clonotype has at least ten counts. The chain uses TRBV15 and TRBJ1-5; D gene ambiguous. The germline V gene has CDR1 LNHNV and CDR2 YYDKDF (reference sequence). The CDR3 runs to 15 residues. Trimming removed 2 bases from V and 1 base from J, with 9 bases in between. CDR3 loop: CATSRSGGSNQPQHF. In DNA, the CDR3 is TGTGCCACCAGCAGATCGGGCGGGAGCAATCAGCCCCAGCATTTT. Full variable domain (remainder filled in from reference TRBV15 and TRBJ1-5): DAMVIQNPRYQVTQFGKPVTLSCSQTLNHNVMYWYQQKSSQAPKLLFHYYDKDFNNEADTPDNFQSRRPNTSFCFLDIRSPGLGDTAMYLCATSRSGGSNQPQHFGDGTRLSIL.

This clonotype was observed a handful of times. J is TRBJ1-5 and V is TRBV6-2 or TRBV6-3; D gene unclear. The germline V and J ends were trimmed by 2 bases and 3 bases, with 2 bases remaining between them. Germline CDR1 reads MNHEY; CDR2 reads SVGEGT. CDR3 length: 12 amino acids. CDR3 amino acids: CASSYDNQPQHF. The CDR3 DNA reads TGTGCCAGCAGTTACGACAATCAGCCCCAGCATTTT.

The chain joins TRBV5-1 to TRBJ2-3, with a weak D call TRBD2 (6 bases). This CDR3 region has 16 residues. Germline-derived CDR1 and CDR2 are SGHRS and YFSETQ. Trimming left V 0 bases short and J 0 bases short, with 11 bases between. The DNA for the CDR3 is TGCGCCAGCAGCTTGGGGGTAGCGGCAAGCACAGATACGCAGTATTTT. Protein: CASSLGVAASTDTQYF. The complete variable domain, with remaining parts taken from reference TRBV5-1 and TRBJ2-3, reads KAGVTQTPRYLIKTRGQQVTLSCSPISGHRSVSWYQQTPGQGLQFLFEYFSETQRNKGNFPGRFSGRQFSNSRSEMNVSTLELGDSALYLCASSLGVAASTDTQYFGPGTRLTVL.

This clonotype was recorded a few times. The rearrangement uses TRBV7-2 and TRBJ2-5; D unclear. The CDR3 sequence is 13 residues long. V lost 3 bases and J lost 3, with 8 bases in between. CDR1 and CDR2 (germline): SGHTA, FQGNSA. CDR3 in amino acids: CASSFYGEETQYF. As DNA, the CDR3 is TGTGCCAGCAGCTTTTATGGAGAAGAGACCCAGTACTTC.

V and J are TRBV18 and TRBJ1-1, with a possible D match to TRBD1 (5 bases). The V and J ends lost 1 base and 2 bases respectively, with 11 bases between them. The CDR3 consists of 15 residues. Germline V lookup: CDR1 KGHSH, CDR2 LQKENI. CDR3 loop: CASSPRGVGNTEAFF. The CDR3 coding sequence is TGTGCCAGCTCACCACGAGGGGTCGGAAACACTGAAGCTTTCTTT.

This clonotype was counted many times. The J gene is TRBJ1-1, the V gene TRBV27, with a weak D call TRBD1 (6 bases). The germline CDR1 and CDR2 sequences are MNHEY and SMNVEV (reference sequence). The CDR3 is 14 amino acids. Trimming took off 5 bases at V and 4 bases at J, with 14 bases between the two ends. CDR3 residues: CASSVQGLGTEAFF. The DNA for the CDR3 is TGTGCCAGCAGTGTACAGGGCCTGGGCACTGAAGCTTTCTTT.

This clonotype occurred many times. The chain combines TRBV30 with TRBJ2-3, with 9 bases lining up with TRBD2. CDR1 and CDR2 (germline): GTSNPN, SVGIG (reference sequence). V gave up 0 bases and J gave up 4 bases; unmatched junction bases: 5. The CDR3 runs 15 residues. CDR3 sequence: CAWSVPSGRPDTQYF. The CDR3 region has the DNA TGTGCCTGGAGTGTACCCAGCGGGAGGCCAGATACGCAGTATTTT.

At least ten counts were recorded for this clonotype. V usage is TRBV20-1 and J usage is TRBJ2-7; perhaps TRBD2 as D (5 bases). V was shortened by 4 bases and J by 2 bases, with 21 bases between the two germline ends. The germline V gene has CDR1 DFQATT and CDR2 SNEGSKA (reference sequence). The CDR3 is 16 residues long. Here the CDR3 DNA reads TGCAGTGCTATCAGTTCGGACTCGCTCGGAACCTACGAGCAGTACTTC. It encodes CSAISSDSLGTYEQYF.

V is TRBV7-3 and J is TRBJ1-6; 9 nucleotides match TRBD1. V trimming: 5 bases; J trimming: 7 bases; junction bases outside the gene matches: 3. This CDR3 spans 14 amino acids. CDR1 SGHTA and CDR2 FQGTGA come from the germline V gene. The CDR3 sequence is CASSKTGGNSPLHF. The DNA for the CDR3 is TGTGCCAGCAGCAAGACAGGGGGGAATTCACCCCTCCACTTT.

There are a few counts of this clonotype. The chain has TRBV7-2 and TRBJ2-2; 8 bases are a match to TRBD2. The V and J ends lost 1 base and 6 bases, in that order; junction bases with no gene match: 22. Germline loops: CDR1 SGHTA, CDR2 FQGNSA. The CDR3 is made up of 21 amino acids. The CDR3, as DNA: TGTGCCAGCAGCTTAGATCGGACGAGCGGGAGCTCCATAGGGGATGCCGGGGAGCTGTTTTTT. It codes for CASSLDRTSGSSIGDAGELFF.